Below are 21 T cell receptor beta chains sequenced from a single sample in a study of shared clonotypes between healthy human individuals. Libraries were prepared by immunoSEQ multiplex PCR; TCRdb keeps only in-frame clonotypes and omits some of them. The sample comprises approximately 2,000,000 clones, 80% to 95% of which are singletons, and 0.37% rests with the top ten. Sequenced input: naive CD4+ T cells from PBMCs. Subset described: CD45RA+ positively selected. The receptor set was obtained from a man aged 18 to 29 in good health. Some clones in this sample may be carry-over from other donors' samples.

V and J are TRBV5-5 and TRBJ2-7; D is uncertain. CDR1 SGHKS and CDR2 YYEKEE come from the germline V gene (reference sequence). The CDR3 runs 16 residues. Between the trimmed V and J ends, which lost 5 bases and 0 bases, there was a span of 18 bases. The chain's CDR3 is CASRVQFSPLSYEQYF. DNA of the CDR3: TGTGCCAGCAGAGTGCAGTTTTCCCCCCTCTCCTACGAGCAGTACTTC.

Only one count was recorded for this clone. V and J are TRBV9 and TRBJ2-1; 11 bases align to TRBD2. Trimming took 4 bases from V and 6 from J; bases not matched to a gene: 6. The CDR3 totals 15 residues. Germline-derived CDR1 and CDR2 are SGDLS and YYNGEE. Here the CDR3 reads CASSISGRAANEQFF. The CDR3 bases are TGTGCCAGCAGCATTAGCGGGAGGGCCGCCAATGAGCAGTTCTTC.

The V gene is TRBV19, the J gene TRBJ2-2; 7 bases are shared with TRBD1. The CDR3 loop spans 14 amino acids. Germline CDR1 is LNHDA and CDR2 is SQIVND (reference sequence). The V segment lost 5 bases and the J segment 5 bases; nucleotides outside the gene matches: 5. The CDR3 region has the DNA TGTGCCAGTAGTGAGGGGGCATGGACCGGGGAGCTGTTTTTT. This gives the protein CASSEGAWTGELFF.

The chain couples TRBV5-5 to TRBJ2-7, with D perhaps matching TRBD1 or TRBD2 (5 bases each). V was pared by 0 bases and J by 4 bases, with 8 bases between. The CDR3 totals 13 residues. From germline, CDR1 is SGHKS and CDR2 YYEKEE (reference sequence). CDR3 nucleotide sequence: TGTGCCAGCAGCTTGGGCAGGGAGTACGAGCAGTACTTC. The encoded protein is CASSLGREYEQYF.

The chain is built from TRBV28 and TRBJ2-2; TRBD1 agrees at 8 bases. V lost 8 bases and J lost 9; bases outside the gene matches: 8. The length of the CDR3 is 13 residues. Germline CDR1 reads MDHEN; CDR2 reads SYDVKM. Written as DNA, the CDR3 is TGTGCCAGCGTCCGACAGGGGCTAAGGGAGCTGTTTTTT. This gives the protein CASVRQGLRELFF.

For this clone: Additional DNA sequences in this sample encode the identical CDR3. This sequence joins TRBV5-1 and TRBJ1-1, with D hard to call. Trimming removed 0 bases at V and 1 base at J, with 4 bases between. Germline-derived CDR1 and CDR2 are SGHRS and YFSETQ. This CDR3 comprises 13 residues. CDR3 in amino acids: CASSLVANTEAFF. CDR3 bases: TGCGCCAGCAGCTTGGTGGCGAACACTGAAGCTTTCTTT.

V usage is TRBV6-6 and J usage is TRBJ2-7; a weak D match, TRBD2 (5 bases). Germline V CDR1 and CDR2: MNHNY, SVGAGI (reference sequence). The CDR3 totals 14 residues. V lost 0 bases and J lost 11, with 17 bases in between. CDR3 in DNA: TGTGCCAGCAGTTACTCGTACAACACGAAAGCGGAGTACTTC. This codes for CASSYSYNTKAEYF.

CDR3 sequence: CASSGARGAYEQYF. The DNA of the CDR3 is TGTGCCAGCTCAGGGGCCCGCGGGGCCTACGAGCAGTACTTC. V and J are TRBV19 and TRBJ2-7, with D perhaps being TRBD1 or TRBD2 (6 bases each). Germline V lookup: CDR1 LNHDA, CDR2 SQIVND (reference sequence). With 9 bases removed from V and 2 bases from J, the gap between germline ends came to 17 bases. This CDR3 has 14 residues.

This chain uses TRBV19 with TRBJ1-1; TRBD1 might be the D (5 bases). The CDR3 runs 15 residues. Trimming cost V 3 bases and J 4 bases, with 15 bases left between them. Germline CDR1 and CDR2: LNHDA and SQIVND (reference sequence). CDR3 amino acids: CASSIQGGLGTEAFF. CDR3 coding DNA: TGTGCCAGTAGTATTCAGGGAGGGTTGGGCACTGAAGCTTTCTTT.

J is TRBJ2-3 and V is TRBV5-6, with D perhaps TRBD1 (6 bases). The length of the CDR3 is 12 residues. The germline V gene encodes CDR1 SGHDT and CDR2 YYEEEE. Between the trimmed V and J ends, which lost 3 bases and 4 bases, there was a span of 6 bases. CDR3 amino acids: CASSWGPDTQYF. In DNA, the CDR3 is TGTGCCAGCAGCTGGGGGCCAGATACGCAGTATTTT.

This clone was found a few times. This chain joins TRBV5-6 and TRBJ1-2; D unresolved. V was pared by 0 bases and J by 2 bases, with 8 bases between. Germline values: CDR1 SGHDT, CDR2 YYEEEE. This CDR3 is built from 14 residues. Here the CDR3 reads CASSLGFGNYGYTF. CDR3 coding DNA: TGTGCCAGCAGCTTGGGGTTCGGGAACTATGGCTACACCTTC.

The rearrangement uses TRBV7-9 and TRBJ1-2; 7 bases fit TRBD1. Germline V gives CDR1 SEHNR, CDR2 FQNEAQ (reference sequence). With 4 bases clipped from V and 0 bases from J, the junction kept 5 bases outside the gene matches. CDR3 size: 15 residues. The CDR3 region has the DNA TGTGCCAGCAGCTGGGGACAGCCTTCTAACTATGGCTACACCTTC. Residues: CASSWGQPSNYGYTF.

The sample holds a few counts of this clone. The chain uses TRBV19 and TRBJ1-5; the D gene is possibly TRBD1 (6 bases). This CDR3 region has 16 residues. Germline V gives CDR1 LNHDA, CDR2 SQIVND (reference sequence). V was cut by 4 bases and J by 3 bases, with 16 bases left in between. The CDR3 DNA is TGTGCCAGTAGTAACGGGACAATCAGGGCCAATCAGCCCCAGCATTTT. Amino acids: CASSNGTIRANQPQHF.

This rearrangement joins TRBV18 to TRBJ1-1; 7 positions match TRBD1. The ends lost 3 bases at V and 4 bases at J; junction bases unmatched: 5. Germline-derived CDR1 and CDR2 are KGHSH and LQKENI. The CDR3 extends over 14 amino acids. The CDR3 DNA follows: TGTGCCAGCTCACCGGGGCAGGGGGTCACTGAAGCTTTCTTT. Its translation: CASSPGQGVTEAFF.

The chain joins TRBV5-1 to TRBJ2-4, with TRBD2 matching 10 bases. This CDR3 has 15 amino acids. Losses at the gene ends were 4 bases for V and 11 bases for J; bases not matched to a gene: 12. Germline V CDR1 and CDR2: SGHRS, YFSETQ. CDR3 in DNA: TGCGCCAGCAGCCCACTGACAGGACTAGCGGCCTTTCAGTACTTC. It specifies CASSPLTGLAAFQYF.

This rearrangement joins TRBV15 to TRBJ2-2, with TRBD1 identical over 7 bases. CDR1 is LNHNV and CDR2 is YYDKDF in the germline V gene (reference sequence). This CDR3 spans 15 amino acids. With 2 bases clipped from V and 5 bases from J, the junction kept 5 bases outside the gene matches. CDR3 bases: TGTGCCACCAGCAGAAACAGGGGAAAGACCGGGGAGCTGTTTTTT. It encodes CATSRNRGKTGELFF.

This clone turned up a few times. The chain recombines TRBV2 with TRBJ2-2; 7 nucleotides line up with TRBD2. Germline trimming cut 7 bases from V and 6 bases from J; bases unmatched to any gene: 8. The CDR3 is 14 residues long. Germline assignment: CDR1 SNHLY and CDR2 FYNNEI. CDR3 bases: TGTGCCAGCATTCGCACGGGGAGGGCCGGGGAGCTGTTTTTT. It specifies CASIRTGRAGELFF.

This chain connects TRBV30 to TRBJ1-4, with 7 nucleotides matching TRBD1. V shed 4 bases, J shed 5 bases, and the junction held 4 bases outside the gene matches. The CDR3 runs 13 residues. The germline gives CDR1 GTSNPN, CDR2 SVGIG (reference sequence). The CDR3 loop reads CAWTGQANEKLFF. The CDR3 nucleotides read TGTGCCTGGACAGGACAGGCGAATGAAAAACTGTTTTTT.

The CDR3 sequence is CASSSERASGIRGELFF. CDR3 DNA: TGTGCCAGCAGCAGCGAGAGGGCTAGCGGGATCCGAGGGGAGCTGTTTTTT. This chain uses TRBV21-1 with TRBJ2-2; the table's D call, TRBD2, has no DNA check behind it. TRBV21-1 is tagged as a pseudogene. CDR3 length: 17 residues.

On this clone itself: This sample also contains other DNA sequences that code for the same CDR3. This chain links TRBV6-1 with TRBJ2-7, with D possibly matching TRBD1 (6 bases). CDR3 length equals 14 residues. V was clipped by 4 bases and J by 0 bases, with 10 bases between them. Germline V CDR1 and CDR2: MNHNS, SASEGT. The CDR3 region is CASSADRTSYEQYF. CDR3 in DNA: TGTGCCAGCAGTGCCGACAGGACCTCCTACGAGCAGTACTTC.

As for this clone: At the DNA level, this CDR3 is encoded by other sequences in the same sample as well. This chain joins TRBV5-6 and TRBJ1-1; tentatively, D is TRBD1 (5 bases). Germline V gene data show CDR1 as SGHDT and CDR2 as YYEEEE. With 1 base removed from V and 10 bases from J, the gap between germline ends came to 11 bases. The CDR3 is 12 amino acids. Written as DNA, the CDR3 is TGTGCCAGCAGCTTGCGGGTTGGGGGAGCTTTCTTT. Residues: CASSLRVGGAFF.